This T cell receptor beta chain was documented in a study of blood T cell repertoires in COVID-19. Libraries were prepared by immunoSEQ multiplex PCR; TCRdb keeps only in-frame clonotypes and omits some of them. The table lists 140,000 to 150,000 clones, around 84% of them singletons. With 6 bases removed from V and 1 base from J, the gap between germline ends came to 9 bases. The CDR3 runs 13 residues. This clone appeared once. The chain combines TRBV12-3 or TRBV12-4 with TRBJ1-1; D remains ambiguous. The sequencing input was peripheral blood. This TCR was sampled from a human donor with acute or convalescent COVID-19. The donor label of this sample is uncertain. As DNA, the CDR3 is TGTGCCAGCAGGCGGGCATGGAACACTGAAGCTTTCTTT. Translation: CASRRAWNTEAFF.